This TCR beta chain was recovered during a study of blood T cell repertoires in COVID-19. As for the study in general: Sites across the United States, Italy and Spain contributed samples from acute and convalescent COVID-19. Sources were T cells, B-cell-depleted T cells, or PBMCs; the material itself was cDNA or gDNA.

With 4 bases removed from V and 4 bases from J, the gap between germline ends came to 11 bases. CDR3 length: 14 amino acids. The germline V gene encodes CDR1 SNHLY and CDR2 FYNNEI. Study processing details: Estimation of nucleated cell counts was performed using reference gene primer amplification. This table comes from immunoSEQ multiplex PCR, and its TCRdb copy is limited to in-frame clones, with some not included. D and trimming were read from the DNA, whereas the V and J calls and clone size are those reported in that table. The sample has 140,000 or so clones, around 80% seen once. This clone has only one observation.

The V and J genes are TRBV2 and TRBJ2-1, with D perhaps matching TRBD2 (5 bases). This sequence originates from a man in his sixties with acute or convalescent COVID-19. Material for sequencing was peripheral blood. The CDR3 region is CASSVTRVYNEQFF. In nucleotides, the CDR3 is TGTGCCAGCAGTGTTACTAGAGTGTACAATGAGCAGTTCTTC.